The 25 T cell receptor beta chains below all came from one sample that was sequenced in a study of read filtering for tumor transcriptome and immune sequencing. Molecular barcoded adaptors covering alpha/delta and beta/gamma chains were used on approximately 400 ng RNA. One entry per CDR3 protein, called by TCRdb with MiXCR from the reads. The data contain tens of thousands of distinct CDR3 sequences, around 20% of them singletons. Source material: a population of CD138-negative cells sorted from bone marrow. These receptors were collected from a donor at least 40 years old with multiple myeloma.

J is TRBJ2-5 and V is TRBV7-8; D may match TRBD1 or TRBD2 (5 bases each). The germline V gene encodes CDR1 SGHVS and CDR2 FQNEAQ. The CDR3 consists of 15 residues. V was clipped by 5 bases and J by 5 bases, with 18 bases between them. The CDR3 bases are TGTGCCAGCAGCCCGAAAGACGGGGCTTTTGAGACCCAGTACTTC. Translation: CASSPKDGAFETQYF. Complete variable domain (other parts from reference TRBV7-8 and TRBJ2-5): GAGVSQSPRYKVAKRGQDVALRCDPISGHVSLFWYQQALGQGPEFLTYFQNEAQLDKSGLPSDRFFAERPEGSVSTLKIQRTQQEDSAVYLCASSPKDGAFETQYFGPGTRLLVL.

This clonotype was detected a few times. This chain uses TRBV6-1 with TRBJ1-2, with a possible D match to TRBD1 (5 bases). The CDR3 length is 16 residues. Germline-derived CDR1 and CDR2 are MNHNS and SASEGT. V was pared by 2 bases and J by 6 bases, with 19 bases between. The CDR3, as DNA: TGTGCCAGCAGTGAATGGGGGACCAACCCTCGAGATGGCTACACCTTC. It yields the protein CASSEWGTNPRDGYTF.

The table lists this clonotype with many counts. The rearrangement joins TRBV27 to TRBJ2-2; D is unclear. The germline V and J ends were trimmed by 6 bases and 3 bases, with 2 bases remaining between them. The germline V gene encodes CDR1 MNHEY and CDR2 SMNVEV (reference sequence). The CDR3 sequence is 11 residues long. The CDR3 nucleotides are TGTGCCAGCAGAGACACCGGGGAGCTGTTTTTT. It codes for CASRDTGELFF.

This clonotype was counted at least ten times. This rearrangement joins TRBV20-1 to TRBJ1-4; D not resolved. Germline CDR1 DFQATT, CDR2 SNEGSKA (reference sequence). The CDR3 is 17 residues long. With 1 base removed from V and 0 bases from J, the gap between germline ends came to 15 bases. Written as DNA, the CDR3 is TGCAGTGCTAGAGCCTTCCATGGACTTGCAACTAATGAAAAACTGTTTTTT. This encodes CSARAFHGLATNEKLFF.

Remarks on this clonotype: The CDR3 ends on some other residue instead of the conserved phenylalanine or tryptophan, so this is likely a read error. The chain is built from TRBV5-1 and TRBJ2-1, with 9 positions matching TRBD1. This CDR3 has 15 amino acids. V lost 2 bases to trimming and J lost 2 bases; unmatched junction nucleotides: 2. Per the germline V gene, CDR1 is SGHRS and CDR2 is YFSETQ. The CDR3 loop reads CASSFGDRAYNEQFL. The CDR3 nucleotides are TGCGCCAGCAGCTTCGGGGACAGGGCCTACAATGAGCAGTTCCTC.

Only a few counts were recorded for this clonotype. The DNA of the CDR3 is TGCAGCGTTGAAGATGACCGGTACGAGCAGTACTTC. This translates into CSVEDDRYEQYF. This chain links TRBV29-1 with TRBJ2-7, with no clear D. V was shortened by 0 bases and J by 4 bases, with 7 bases between the two germline ends. The CDR3 is 12 residues long. Germline lookup yields CDR1 SQVTM and CDR2 ANQGSEA.

This clonotype was picked up a small number of times. The chain links TRBV20-1 to TRBJ2-4; D is ambiguous. The CDR3 extends over 16 amino acids. The V gene's germline CDR1 is DFQATT and CDR2 SNEGSKA (reference sequence). V lost 0 bases and J lost 1, with 13 bases in between. The CDR3 DNA follows: TGCAGTGCTAGAGATAGGGCGAGCTTGGCCAAAAACATTCAGTACTTC. Residues: CSARDRASLAKNIQYF.

This clonotype was observed a handful of times. The genes are TRBV2 and TRBJ2-3; D call uncertain. The CDR3 runs 13 residues. CDR1 SNHLY and CDR2 FYNNEI come from the germline V gene. The V and J ends lost 1 base and 4 bases respectively, with 6 bases between them. CDR3 in DNA: TGTGCCAGCAGTGAAGGCGGCGCAGATACGCAGTATTTT. Encoded protein: CASSEGGADTQYF.

There are a few counts of this clonotype. Given a much more abundant clone one base away, this may be a read error. The CDR3 is CASEESDNEQFF. CDR3 sequence (DNA): TGTGCCAGCGAGGAATCAGACAATGAGCAGTTCTTC. The V and J genes are TRBV28 and TRBJ2-1; D is ambiguous. The ends were cut back, 8 bases at V and 5 bases at J, with 10 bases in the middle. The CDR3 runs 12 residues. Per germline, CDR1 MDHEN and CDR2 SYDVKM.

This clonotype was counted many times. V is TRBV7-9 and J is TRBJ2-2; D ambiguous. Germline CDR1 and CDR2: SEHNR and FQNEAQ (reference sequence). V gave up 5 bases and J gave up 0 bases, with 13 bases separating them. CDR3 length: 16 amino acids. Here the CDR3 reads CASSPISDANTGELFF. As DNA, the CDR3 is TGTGCCAGCAGCCCGATCAGCGATGCGAACACCGGGGAGCTGTTTTTT.

Concerning this clonotype: One base separates it from a far larger clone, so it is likely a read error. This chain uses TRBV12-3 or TRBV12-4 with TRBJ2-5; TRBD1 is a possible D gene (6 bases). The length of the CDR3 is 13 residues. This CDR3 reads CVSSFGGGETQYF. CDR3 sequence (DNA): TGTGTCAGCAGTTTTGGGGGCGGTGAGACCCAGTACTTC.

This clonotype has a handful of counts. In DNA, the CDR3 is TGCGCCAGCAGCTTGGCCCGGACAGGGGCCGGAAACACCATATATTTT. Encoded protein: CASSLARTGAGNTIYF. V and J are TRBV5-1 and TRBJ1-3; 9 nucleotides align to TRBD1. The germline CDR1 and CDR2 sequences are SGHRS and YFSETQ. This CDR3 is built from 16 residues. The V gene end was trimmed by 0 bases and the J gene end by 4 bases; junction bases not matched to a gene: 5.

This clonotype was seen at least ten times. The chain couples TRBV7-2 to TRBJ2-1, with 13 bases lining up with TRBD2. Germline values: CDR1 SGHTA, CDR2 FQGNSA. This CDR3 is built from 13 residues. V lost 6 bases, J lost 7 bases, and 0 bases stayed unmatched. In DNA, the CDR3 is TGTGCCAGCAGACTAGCGGGGGGGAATGAGCAGTTCTTC. It specifies CASRLAGGNEQFF.

This clonotype was seen repeatedly, ten times or more. The chain joins TRBV5-1 to TRBJ2-2; D uncertain. V lost 0 bases to trimming and J lost 1 base, with 4 bases between them. The V gene's germline CDR1 is SGHRS and CDR2 YFSETQ. CDR3 length: 14 residues. In DNA, the CDR3 is TGCGCCAGCAGCTTGGGACAGAACACCGGGGAGCTGTTTTTT. It translates to CASSLGQNTGELFF.

This clonotype was recorded many times. The rearrangement links TRBV19 to TRBJ2-3, with D tentatively TRBD1 (5 bases). V was pared by 8 bases and J by 6 bases, with 9 bases between. CDR1 and CDR2 from the germline V gene are LNHDA and SQIVND (reference sequence). The CDR3 loop spans 11 amino acids. This chain's CDR3 is CASSGFDTQYF. Here the CDR3 DNA reads TGTGCCAGTTCAGGGTTTGATACGCAGTATTTT.

This clonotype was counted ten times or more. The chain carries TRBV5-1 and TRBJ2-6; the D gene could be TRBD1 or TRBD2 (5 bases each). The CDR3 loop spans 18 amino acids. V lost 4 bases and J 1 base, leaving 18 bases between the germline ends. CDR1 is SGHRS, CDR2 YFSETQ, per germline. The CDR3 spells CASSGGSQWVSGANVLTF. The DNA of the CDR3 is TGCGCCAGCAGCGGGGGATCCCAGTGGGTGTCTGGGGCCAACGTCCTGACTTTC.

There are many counts of this clonotype. V is TRBV20-1 and J is TRBJ2-1, with 8 bases matching TRBD2. The CDR3 runs to 14 residues. The V gene's germline CDR1 is DFQATT and CDR2 SNEGSKA (reference sequence). Trimming cost V 3 bases and J 1 base; bases outside gene matches: 2. CDR3 DNA: TGCAGTGCTAGGCGGGAGGAGTCCTACAATGAGCAGTTCTTC. It specifies CSARREESYNEQFF.

This clonotype has a handful of counts. In nucleotides, the CDR3 is TGTGCCAGCATCTCCAGTACAGCTAATTCCTACAATGAGCAGTTCTTC. Translating it yields CASISSTANSYNEQFF. V gene TRBV6-6 combines with J gene TRBJ2-1; no reliable D call. CDR3 length equals 16 residues. V was shortened by 7 bases and J by 1 base, with 17 bases between the two germline ends. Per germline, CDR1 MNHNY and CDR2 SVGAGI (reference sequence).

In its sample, this clonotype ranks as medium-sized. The chain carries TRBV19 and TRBJ2-1, with TRBD2 identical over 7 bases. V lost 6 bases and J lost 3; bases outside the gene matches: 5. The CDR3 sequence is 14 residues long. Germline V gives CDR1 LNHDA, CDR2 SQIVND (reference sequence). The CDR3 reads CASRWGGNYNEQFF. CDR3 coding DNA: TGTGCCAGTAGATGGGGGGGAAACTACAATGAGCAGTTCTTC.

The chain joins TRBV28 to TRBJ1-2; no clear D gene. Deletions cut 4 bases from V and 5 bases from J, with 5 bases between. The germline gives CDR1 MDHEN, CDR2 SYDVKM. The length of the CDR3 is 11 residues. CDR3 DNA: TGTGCCAGCAGTTCCCTTTATGGCTACACCTTC. It specifies CASSSLYGYTF.

The chain recombines TRBV5-6 with TRBJ2-3, with 8 bases that match TRBD2. The germline CDR1 and CDR2 sequences are SGHDT and YYEEEE. CDR3 length equals 16 residues. V gave up 4 bases and J gave up 5 bases; unmatched junction bases: 12. CDR3 in DNA: TGTGCCAGCAGCATACGGACTAGCAGAGCGGGAGATACGCAGTATTTT. This sequence encodes CASSIRTSRAGDTQYF.

At least ten counts were recorded for this clonotype. The CDR3: CASSMDSYNEQFF. The DNA of the CDR3 is TGCGCCAGCAGCATGGACTCCTACAATGAGCAGTTCTTC. The chain uses TRBV5-1 and TRBJ2-1; no clear D. Trimming shortened V by 4 bases and J by 0 bases, and 5 bases separated the two germline ends. This CDR3 comprises 13 residues. CDR1 SGHRS and CDR2 YFSETQ come from the germline V gene.

This clonotype was recorded many times. J is TRBJ1-1 and V is TRBV10-3, with a weak D call TRBD1 (5 bases). Trimming pared 6 bases from V and 4 bases from J, leaving 15 bases between. Germline V gives CDR1 ENHRY, CDR2 SYGVKD. This CDR3 comprises 14 residues. The CDR3 DNA is TGTGCCATCAGCGAGCGACAGTTGGGCACTGAAGCTTTCTTT. Translation gives CAISERQLGTEAFF.

This clonotype was seen a few times. This chain connects TRBV5-5 to TRBJ2-3, with a possible D match to TRBD1 (6 bases). Germline loops: CDR1 SGHKS, CDR2 YYEKEE (reference sequence). The V and J ends lost 5 bases and 4 bases respectively, with 11 bases between them. There are 13 residues in the CDR3. The CDR3 nucleotides are TGTGCCAGCAGAACAGGGTTTCCAGATACGCAGTATTTT. Amino acids: CASRTGFPDTQYF. Complete variable domain (other parts from reference TRBV5-5 and TRBJ2-3): DAGVTQSPTHLIKTRGQQVTLRCSPISGHKSVSWYQQVLGQGPQFIFQYYEKEERGRGNFPDRFSARQFPNYSSELNVNALLLGDSALYLCASRTGFPDTQYFGPGTRLTVL.

This rearrangement joins TRBV19 to TRBJ1-4; no clear D. V lost 5 bases to trimming and J lost 4 bases, with 5 bases between them. Germline CDR1 and CDR2: LNHDA and SQIVND (reference sequence). The CDR3 spans 12 residues. DNA of the CDR3: TGTGCCAGTAGTGGGTATAATGAAAAACTGTTTTTT. It encodes CASSGYNEKLFF. Variable domain in full (rest from reference TRBV19 and TRBJ1-4): DGGITQSPKYLFRKEGQNVTLSCEQNLNHDAMYWYRQDPGQGLRLIYYSQIVNDFQKGDIAEGYSVSREKKESFPLTVTSAQKNPTAFYLCASSGYNEKLFFGSGTQLSVL.